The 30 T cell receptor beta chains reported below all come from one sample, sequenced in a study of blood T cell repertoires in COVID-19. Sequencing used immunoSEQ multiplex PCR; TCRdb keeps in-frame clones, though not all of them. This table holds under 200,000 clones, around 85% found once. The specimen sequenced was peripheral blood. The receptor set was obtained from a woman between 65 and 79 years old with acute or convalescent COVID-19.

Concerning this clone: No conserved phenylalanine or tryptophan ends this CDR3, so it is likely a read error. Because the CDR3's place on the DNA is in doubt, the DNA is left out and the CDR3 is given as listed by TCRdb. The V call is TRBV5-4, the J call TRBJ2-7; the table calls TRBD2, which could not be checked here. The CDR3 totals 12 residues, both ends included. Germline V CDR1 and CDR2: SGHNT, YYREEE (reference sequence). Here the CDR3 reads CASSPDGARRPE.

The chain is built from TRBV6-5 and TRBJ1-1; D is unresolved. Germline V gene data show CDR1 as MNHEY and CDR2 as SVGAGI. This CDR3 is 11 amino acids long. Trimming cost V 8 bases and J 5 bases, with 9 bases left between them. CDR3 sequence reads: CASLARTEAFF. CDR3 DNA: TGTGCCAGCCTGGCCAGAACTGAAGCTTTCTTT.

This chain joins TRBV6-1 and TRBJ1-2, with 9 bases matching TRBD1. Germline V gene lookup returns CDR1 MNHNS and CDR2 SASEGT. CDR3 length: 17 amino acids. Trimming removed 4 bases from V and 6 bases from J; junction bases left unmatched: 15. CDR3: CASSGGTGFPSEDGYTF. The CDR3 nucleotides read TGTGCCAGCAGTGGAGGGACAGGGTTCCCCTCCGAGGATGGCTACACCTTC.

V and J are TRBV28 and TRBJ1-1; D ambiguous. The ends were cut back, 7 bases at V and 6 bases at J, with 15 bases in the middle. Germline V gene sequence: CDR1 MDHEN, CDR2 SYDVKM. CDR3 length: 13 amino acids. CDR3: CASNSGRISEAFF. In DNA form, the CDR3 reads TGTGCCAGCAATTCAGGCCGGATCTCTGAAGCTTTCTTT.

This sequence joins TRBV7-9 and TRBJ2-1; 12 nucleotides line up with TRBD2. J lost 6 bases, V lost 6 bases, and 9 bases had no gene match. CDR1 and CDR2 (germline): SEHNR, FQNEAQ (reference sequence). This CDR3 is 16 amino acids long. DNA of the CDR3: TGTGCCAGCAGATCCCCGACTAGCGGGAGAATCAATGAGCAGTTCTTC. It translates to CASRSPTSGRINEQFF.

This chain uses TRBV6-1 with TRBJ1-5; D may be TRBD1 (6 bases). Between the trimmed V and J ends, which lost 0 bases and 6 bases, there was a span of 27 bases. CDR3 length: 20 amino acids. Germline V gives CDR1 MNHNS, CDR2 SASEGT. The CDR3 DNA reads TGTGCCAGCAGTGAAGCGGACGGGAGGGGGTATTCAGATCAGCGTCAGCCCCAGCATTTT. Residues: CASSEADGRGYSDQRQPQHF.

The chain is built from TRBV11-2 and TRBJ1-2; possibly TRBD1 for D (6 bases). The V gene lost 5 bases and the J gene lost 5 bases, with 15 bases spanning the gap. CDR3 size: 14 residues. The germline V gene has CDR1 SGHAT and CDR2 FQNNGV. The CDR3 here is CASSQAGGIYGYTF. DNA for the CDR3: TGTGCCAGCAGCCAAGCGGGGGGCATTTATGGCTACACCTTC.

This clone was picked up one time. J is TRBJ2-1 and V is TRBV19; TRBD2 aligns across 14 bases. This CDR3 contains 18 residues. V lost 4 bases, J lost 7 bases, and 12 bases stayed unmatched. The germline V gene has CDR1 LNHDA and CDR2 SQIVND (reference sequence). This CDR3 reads CASSTRGTSGRRRNEQFF. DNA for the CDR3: TGTGCCAGTAGTACGCGAGGGACTAGCGGGAGACGCCGGAATGAGCAGTTCTTC.

The CDR3 coding sequence is TGCGCCAGCAGGCAGACAGGGGTTGGAAACACCATATATTTT. It encodes CASRQTGVGNTIYF. The gene calls are TRBV10-2 and TRBJ1-3, with 8 bases aligning to TRBD1. The CDR3 runs to 14 residues. CDR1 and CDR2 from the germline V gene are WSHSY and SAAADI. The V gene end was trimmed by 6 bases and the J gene end by 3 bases; junction bases not matched to a gene: 4.

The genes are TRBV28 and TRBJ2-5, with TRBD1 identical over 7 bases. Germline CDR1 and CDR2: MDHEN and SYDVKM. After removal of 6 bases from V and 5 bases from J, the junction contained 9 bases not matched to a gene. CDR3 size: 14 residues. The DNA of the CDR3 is TGTGCCAGCAGGCTTTCACAGGGGATCGAGACCCAGTACTTC. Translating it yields CASRLSQGIETQYF.

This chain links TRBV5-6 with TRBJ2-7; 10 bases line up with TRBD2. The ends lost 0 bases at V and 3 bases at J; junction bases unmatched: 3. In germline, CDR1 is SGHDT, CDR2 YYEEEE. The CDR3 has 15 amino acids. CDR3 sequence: CASSLAVAGGYEQYF. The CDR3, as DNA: TGTGCCAGCAGCTTGGCCGTAGCGGGAGGCTACGAGCAGTACTTC.

CDR3 bases: TGTGCCAGCAGTTACCGGGGGGACTCCTACGAGCAGTACTTC. Protein sequence: CASSYRGDSYEQYF. The chain carries TRBV6-2 or TRBV6-3 and TRBJ2-7, with 7 bases lining up with TRBD2. Germline lookup yields CDR1 MNHEY and CDR2 SVGEGT. This CDR3 is 14 amino acids long. The V and J ends lost 2 bases and 0 bases, in that order; junction bases with no gene match: 1.

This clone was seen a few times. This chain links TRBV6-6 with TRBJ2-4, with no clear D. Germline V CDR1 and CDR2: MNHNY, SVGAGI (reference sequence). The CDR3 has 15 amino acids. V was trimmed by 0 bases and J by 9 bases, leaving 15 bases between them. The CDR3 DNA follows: TGTGCCAGCAGTTACTCTCTGGTCTTAGTCACCATTCAGTACTTC. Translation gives CASSYSLVLVTIQYF.

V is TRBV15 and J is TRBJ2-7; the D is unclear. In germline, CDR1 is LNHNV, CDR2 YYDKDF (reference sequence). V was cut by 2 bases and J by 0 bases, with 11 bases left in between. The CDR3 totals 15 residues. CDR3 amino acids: CATSRHPTGSYEQYF. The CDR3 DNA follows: TGTGCCACCAGCAGACACCCGACTGGCTCCTACGAGCAGTACTTC.

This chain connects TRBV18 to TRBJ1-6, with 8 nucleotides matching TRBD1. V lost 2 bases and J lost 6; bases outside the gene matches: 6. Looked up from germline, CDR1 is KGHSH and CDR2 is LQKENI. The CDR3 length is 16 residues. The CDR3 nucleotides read TGTGCCAGCTCACCATCGATCGACAGGGGTAATTCACCCCTCCACTTT. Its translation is CASSPSIDRGNSPLHF.

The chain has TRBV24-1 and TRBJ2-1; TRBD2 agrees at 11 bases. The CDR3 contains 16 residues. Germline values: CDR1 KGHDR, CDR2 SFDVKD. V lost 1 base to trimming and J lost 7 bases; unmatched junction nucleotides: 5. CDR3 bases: TGTGCCACCAGTGATTTACAGGCTAGCGGGAGGAATGAGCAGTTCTTC. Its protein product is CATSDLQASGRNEQFF.

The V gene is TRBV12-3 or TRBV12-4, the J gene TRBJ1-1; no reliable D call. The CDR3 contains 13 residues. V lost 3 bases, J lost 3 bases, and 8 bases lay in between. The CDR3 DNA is TGTGCCAGCAGTTTTGGTCAGGACACTGAAGCTTTCTTT. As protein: CASSFGQDTEAFF.

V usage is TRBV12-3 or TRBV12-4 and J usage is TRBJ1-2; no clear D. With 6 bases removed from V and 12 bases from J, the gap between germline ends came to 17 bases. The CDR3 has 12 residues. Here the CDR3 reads CASSTPRRTHTF. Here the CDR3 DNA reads TGTGCCAGCAGCACCCCTCGTAGGACTCACACCTTC.

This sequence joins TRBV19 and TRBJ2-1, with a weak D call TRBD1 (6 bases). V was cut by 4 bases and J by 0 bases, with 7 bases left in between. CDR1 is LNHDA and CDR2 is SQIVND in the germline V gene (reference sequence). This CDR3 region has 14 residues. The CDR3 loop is CASSKGDSYNEQFF. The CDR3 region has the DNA TGTGCCAGTAGTAAGGGGGACTCCTACAATGAGCAGTTCTTC.

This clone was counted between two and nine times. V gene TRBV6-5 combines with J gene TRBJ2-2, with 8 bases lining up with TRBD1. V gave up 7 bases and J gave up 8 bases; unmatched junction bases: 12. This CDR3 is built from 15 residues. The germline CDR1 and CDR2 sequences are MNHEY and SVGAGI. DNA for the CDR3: TGTGCCAGCAAACTGGCGGGGACAGGTTCGGGGGAGCTGTTTTTT. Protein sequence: CASKLAGTGSGELFF.

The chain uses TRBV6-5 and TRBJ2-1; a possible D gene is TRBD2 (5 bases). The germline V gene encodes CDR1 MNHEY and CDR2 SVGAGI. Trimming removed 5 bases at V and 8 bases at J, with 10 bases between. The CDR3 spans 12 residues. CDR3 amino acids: CASSLLDYEQFF. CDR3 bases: TGTGCCAGCAGTCTCTTGGACTATGAGCAGTTCTTC.

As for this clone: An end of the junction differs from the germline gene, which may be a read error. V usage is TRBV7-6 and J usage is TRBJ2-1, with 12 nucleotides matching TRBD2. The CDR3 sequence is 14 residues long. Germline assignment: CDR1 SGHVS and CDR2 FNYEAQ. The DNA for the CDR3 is TGTGCCAGCAGCCTAGCGGGGGGGATCAATGAGCAGTTCTTC. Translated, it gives CASSLAGGINEQFF.

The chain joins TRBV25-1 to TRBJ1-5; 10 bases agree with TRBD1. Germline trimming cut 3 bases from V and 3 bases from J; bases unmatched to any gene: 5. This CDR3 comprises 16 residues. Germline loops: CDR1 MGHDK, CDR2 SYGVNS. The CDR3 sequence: CASSDVTGGNNQPQHF. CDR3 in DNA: TGTGCCAGCAGTGATGTGACAGGGGGCAACAATCAGCCCCAGCATTTT.

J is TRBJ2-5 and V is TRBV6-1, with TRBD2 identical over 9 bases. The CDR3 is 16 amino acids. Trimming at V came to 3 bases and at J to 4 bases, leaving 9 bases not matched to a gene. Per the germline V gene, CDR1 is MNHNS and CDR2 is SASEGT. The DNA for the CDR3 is TGTGCCAGCAGTGACGTTGGGCTAGCGGGAAGAGAGACCCAGTACTTC. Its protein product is CASSDVGLAGRETQYF.

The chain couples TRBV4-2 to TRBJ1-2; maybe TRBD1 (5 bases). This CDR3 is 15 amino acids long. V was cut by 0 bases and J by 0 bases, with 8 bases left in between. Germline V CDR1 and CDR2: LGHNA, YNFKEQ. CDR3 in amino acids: CASSQEDRANYGYTF. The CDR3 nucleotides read TGTGCCAGCAGCCAAGAAGACAGAGCTAACTATGGCTACACCTTC.

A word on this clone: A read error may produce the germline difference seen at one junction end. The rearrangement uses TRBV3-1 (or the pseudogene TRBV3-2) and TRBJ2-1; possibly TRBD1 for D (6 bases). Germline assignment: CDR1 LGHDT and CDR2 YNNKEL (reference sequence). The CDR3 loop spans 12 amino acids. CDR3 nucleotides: TGTGCCAGCAGGGGGAACCCCAGGGGCAGAGTCTTC. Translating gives CASRGNPRGRVF.

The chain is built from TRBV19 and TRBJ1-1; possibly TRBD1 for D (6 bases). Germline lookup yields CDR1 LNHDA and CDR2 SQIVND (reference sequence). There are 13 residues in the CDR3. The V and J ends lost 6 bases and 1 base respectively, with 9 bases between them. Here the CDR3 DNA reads TGTGCCAGTAGGAAGACAGGGAACACTGAAGCTTTCTTT. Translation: CASRKTGNTEAFF.

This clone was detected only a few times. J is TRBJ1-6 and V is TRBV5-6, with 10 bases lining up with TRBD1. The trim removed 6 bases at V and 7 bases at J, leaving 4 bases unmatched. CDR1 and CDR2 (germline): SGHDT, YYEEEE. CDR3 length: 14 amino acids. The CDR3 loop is CASTPDRGNSPLHF. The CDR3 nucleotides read TGTGCCAGCACCCCGGACAGGGGGAATTCACCCCTCCACTTT.

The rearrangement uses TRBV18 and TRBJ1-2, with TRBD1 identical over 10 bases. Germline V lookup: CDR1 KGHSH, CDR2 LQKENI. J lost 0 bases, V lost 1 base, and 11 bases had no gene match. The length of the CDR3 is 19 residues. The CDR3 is CASSPRSLTGGESNYGYTF. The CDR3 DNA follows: TGTGCCAGCTCACCACGCTCTTTGACAGGGGGCGAATCTAACTATGGCTACACCTTC.

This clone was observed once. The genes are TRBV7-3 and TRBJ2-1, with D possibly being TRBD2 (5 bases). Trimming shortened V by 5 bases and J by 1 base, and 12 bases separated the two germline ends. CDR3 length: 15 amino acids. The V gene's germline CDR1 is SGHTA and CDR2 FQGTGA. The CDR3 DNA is TGTGCCAGCAGCCTGGAGGAGGCGTCCTACAATGAGCAGTTCTTC. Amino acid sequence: CASSLEEASYNEQFF.